Below are 3 T cell receptor beta chains sequenced from a single sample in a study of blood T cell repertoires in COVID-19. Repertoires were generated with immunoSEQ multiplex PCR, while TCRdb's copy carries only in-frame clones and drops some. The sample shows about 190,000 clones, 70% to 90% of them seen only once. The sample taken for sequencing was peripheral blood. Receptor source: a woman of 80 years or more with acute or convalescent COVID-19.

The chain carries TRBV6-5 and TRBJ1-3; 7 bases are shared with TRBD1. Unmatched junction bases numbered 5, after V lost 2 bases and J lost 4 bases. CDR1 is MNHEY and CDR2 is SVGAGI in the germline V gene. The CDR3 is 15 residues long. The CDR3 sequence: CASSYRGGAGNTIYF. The CDR3 DNA follows: TGTGCCAGCAGTTACAGAGGGGGCGCAGGAAACACCATATATTTT.

The CDR3: CASKVAAKRETDTQYF. In DNA form, the CDR3 reads TGTGCCAGTAAGGTAGCGGCCAAAAGGGAGACAGATACGCAGTATTTT. The J gene is TRBJ2-3, the V gene TRBV19; D might be TRBD2 (6 bases). CDR1 is LNHDA, CDR2 SQIVND, per germline (reference sequence). V was pared by 7 bases and J by 3 bases, with 20 bases between. The CDR3 has 16 residues.

V is TRBV24-1 and J is TRBJ2-1; 10 positions agree with TRBD2. Trimming took 3 bases from V and 8 from J; bases not matched to a gene: 12. Germline loops: CDR1 KGHDR, CDR2 SFDVKD. The CDR3 runs 17 residues. The CDR3 DNA follows: TGTGCCACCAGTGATCGGACTAGCGGACCGTCTATGTATGAGCAGTTCTTC. It encodes CATSDRTSGPSMYEQFF.